This is a list of T cell receptor beta chains from one sample in a study of T cells in Graves' hyperthyroidism and ophthalmopathy. Via MiXCR, TCRdb re-called the multiplex PCR reads, giving one row per CDR3 protein. Of 340,000 or so distinct CDR3 sequences detected, around a sixth appear once; the ten largest clones hold about 53%. Sequencing used blood. All receptors come from a woman in her fifties or sixties with Graves' hyperthyroidism. Each CDR3 is given with its conserved first and last residue. D genes are given only for firm matches. A clone size is listed for some rows: how often the clone was seen (once, few, many), or a class if it is expanded.

d_call | j_call | clone_size | v_call | cdr3_nt | cdr3_aa
NA | TRBJ1-1 | NA | TRBV20-1 | TGCAGTGCTAGAGAAGGGAACAGACCTGAAGCTTTCTTT | CSAREGNRPEAFF
TRBD1 | TRBJ2-3 | NA | TRBV7-8 | TGTGCCAGCACGGACAGGAACACAGATACGCAGTATTTT | CASTDRNTDTQYF
NA | TRBJ2-7 | NA | TRBV5-1 | TGCGCCAGCAGCTTGGCGGGGCTCTACGAGCAGTACTTC | CASSLAGLYEQYF
TRBD1 | TRBJ1-2 | many | TRBV12-3/TRBV12-4 | TGTGCCAGCAGTTTCCGTCAGGGGGCGGATGGCTACACCTTC | CASSFRQGADGYTF
TRBD1 | TRBJ1-4 | few | TRBV19 | TGTGCCAGTAGTATCTTCGACAGGGGATTTGAAAAACTGTTTTTT | CASSIFDRGFEKLFF
NA | TRBJ2-5 | few | TRBV20-1 | TGCAGTGCAACTCAACCCGGACAGCAAGAGACCCAGTACTTC | CSATQPGQQETQYF
NA | TRBJ2-7 | many | TRBV2 | TGTGCCAGCAGTGAAGCGCTTGGGGTCCGCTTTTCCTACGAGCAGTACTTC | CASSEALGVRFSYEQYF
NA | TRBJ2-7 | few | TRBV18 | TGTGCCAGCTCTTCTCGAGATCCGGCCTACGAGCAGTACTTC | CASSSRDPAYEQYF
TRBD1 | TRBJ1-2 | NA | TRBV2 | TGTGCCAGCAGGTCCGGGACAGCTCCTGGATATGGCTACACCTTC | CASRSGTAPGYGYTF
TRBD1 | TRBJ2-3 | many | TRBV28 | TGTGCCAGCAGTTCCCCAGGGGGTGGCGCAGATACGCAGTATTTT | CASSSPGGGADTQYF
TRBD2 | TRBJ2-1 | NA | TRBV2 | TGTGCCAGCAGTGAGGGCCTAGCGGGGGGGGATGAGCAGTTCTTC | CASSEGLAGGDEQFF
TRBD2 | TRBJ2-2 | many | TRBV28 | TGTGCCAGCCGAATGGGGGGGACGGGCACCGGGGAGCTGTTTTTT | CASRMGGTGTGELFF
TRBD2 | TRBJ2-1 | NA | TRBV20-1 | TGCAGTTATAGCGGGAGGACCTACAATGAGCAGTTCTTC | CSYSGRTYNEQFF
TRBD2 | TRBJ2-7 | many | TRBV2 | TGTGCCAGCAGGAGCGGGAGGGCCTCGTACGAGCAGTACTTC | CASRSGRASYEQYF